These 5 T cell receptor beta chains share one sample of origin, sequenced in a study of cytomegalovirus exposure and HLA in healthy donors. The PCR employed 60 Vbeta primers together with 13 Jbeta primers. Profiled with immunoSEQ multiplex PCR; TCRdb holds only in-frame clones, not every one. The sample consists of some 200,000 clones, approximately 90% of them appearing once. Sequences were obtained from PBMCs. The source of these receptors is a woman aged 18-30 years in good health and CMV-seronegative.

The chain links TRBV4-2 to TRBJ1-6, with D perhaps TRBD1 (6 bases). CDR1 and CDR2 (germline): LGHNA, YNFKEQ. The CDR3 consists of 17 residues. The germline V and J ends were trimmed by 2 bases and 8 bases, with 19 bases remaining between them. CDR3 sequence: CASSQRVAGGGDSPLHF. The CDR3, as DNA: TGTGCCAGCAGCCAACGGGTGGCGGGGGGGGGCGATTCACCCCTCCACTTT.

The V gene is TRBV6-1, the J gene TRBJ2-7; D not certain. The CDR3 extends over 15 amino acids. Germline lookup yields CDR1 MNHNS and CDR2 SASEGT. V was cut by 6 bases and J by 0 bases, with 15 bases left in between. CDR3 bases: TGTGCCAGCAGAGAATCTCCGGGTCTCTCCTACGAGCAGTACTTC. It encodes CASRESPGLSYEQYF.

This chain uses TRBV5-4 with TRBJ1-4; perhaps TRBD1 as D (5 bases). The CDR3 is made up of 15 amino acids. The germline V gene has CDR1 SGHNT and CDR2 YYREEE (reference sequence). Deletions cut 4 bases from V and 6 bases from J, with 16 bases between. For the CDR3, the DNA is TGTGCCAGCAGCCCAATCGGGGGTAGCGATGAAAAACTGTTTTTT. Translation: CASSPIGGSDEKLFF.

Remarks on this clone: The CDR3 does not close with the conserved phenylalanine or tryptophan, likely indicating a read error. The chain has TRBV6-1 and TRBJ1-1; the match to TRBD1 covers 7 bases. Germline CDR1 MNHNS, CDR2 SASEGT. The CDR3 covers 14 residues. The ends lost 2 bases at V and 5 bases at J; junction bases unmatched: 5. DNA of the CDR3: TGTGCCAGCAGTGAAACAGGGGTAGTTACTGAAGCTTTCTCT. It specifies CASSETGVVTEAFS.

This clone was seen only once. The V and J genes are TRBV11-2 and TRBJ2-7, with a possible D match to TRBD1 (7 bases). From germline, CDR1 is SGHAT and CDR2 FQNNGV. This CDR3 is 15 amino acids long. Trimming took 1 base from V and 3 from J, leaving 13 bases between them. In DNA, the CDR3 is TGTGCCAGCAGCTTAGTAGGGGGGACAGTCTACGAGCAGTACTTC. Protein: CASSLVGGTVYEQYF.